One and the same sample provided the 4 T cell receptor beta chains below, sequenced in a study of CD8 T cells in Susac syndrome. RNA in amounts of roughly 0.45 to 1 ug was reverse transcribed with random hexamers. TCRdb called the immunoSEQ multiplex PCR reads again in MiXCR, with one record for every CDR3 protein. The sample holds about 120,000 distinct CDR3 sequences, about 90% seen once. The specimen sequenced was CD8+ T cells from PBMCs. The source of these receptors is a human donor in good health.

The chain links TRBV6-2 or TRBV6-3 to TRBJ1-2; possible D gene TRBD1, 5 bases. Trimming removed 6 bases at V and 5 bases at J, with 19 bases between. This CDR3 has 15 residues. The germline V gene encodes CDR1 MNHEY and CDR2 SVGEGT. CDR3 in DNA: TGTGCCAGCAGGACGGACGCGCAGGGCGCGTATGGCTACACCTTC. This sequence encodes CASRTDAQGAYGYTF.

The chain has TRBV30 and TRBJ2-1; no reliable D call. This CDR3 is built from 14 residues. CDR1 is GTSNPN and CDR2 is SVGIG in the germline V gene (reference sequence). V gave up 2 bases and J gave up 5 bases, with 13 bases separating them. The CDR3 loop reads CAWSRLVINNEQFF. In DNA form, the CDR3 reads TGTGCCTGGAGTCGGCTAGTTATCAACAATGAGCAGTTCTTC.

This clonotype appeared once. The rearrangement links TRBV7-2 to TRBJ1-4; D may be TRBD1 (5 bases). The CDR3 totals 15 residues. CDR1 is SGHTA and CDR2 is FQGNSA in the germline V gene. Trimming took off 5 bases at V and 8 bases at J, with 18 bases between the two ends. The CDR3 protein is CASSPLGGVGEKLFF. The CDR3 DNA follows: TGTGCCAGCAGCCCACTGGGGGGGGTAGGGGAAAAACTGTTTTTT.

V usage is TRBV5-1 and J usage is TRBJ1-1; D gene uncertain. V lost 4 bases, J lost 5 bases, and 18 bases lay in between. CDR1 SGHRS and CDR2 YFSETQ come from the germline V gene. This CDR3 comprises 15 residues. The CDR3 DNA reads as TGCGCCAGCAGCCCCTCTCCCAGCTTCGGGACTGAAGCTTTCTTT. Amino acid sequence: CASSPSPSFGTEAFF.